One and the same sample provided the 31 T cell receptor beta chains below, sequenced in a study of blood T cell repertoires in COVID-19. Method: immunoSEQ multiplex PCR; TCRdb's copy keeps in-frame clones and lacks some. The data show some 180,000 clones, about nine tenths seen once. Material for sequencing was peripheral blood. The receptor set was obtained from a middle-aged man with acute or convalescent COVID-19.

The chain couples TRBV7-6 to TRBJ2-2; 8 bases fit TRBD1. CDR3 length: 16 amino acids. From germline, CDR1 is SGHVS and CDR2 FNYEAQ. J was trimmed by 6 bases and V by 0 bases; bases with no gene match: 6. The CDR3 region has the DNA TGTGCCAGCAGCTTAGCTCGGGACAGGCGTGCCGGGGAGCTGTTTTTT. Translation gives CASSLARDRRAGELFF.

The V gene is TRBV5-4, the J gene TRBJ1-2, with 12 nucleotides matching TRBD1. Germline V lookup: CDR1 SGHNT, CDR2 YYREEE (reference sequence). The CDR3 runs 15 residues. V gave up 3 bases and J gave up 5 bases; unmatched junction bases: 5. The CDR3 here is CASSSRDRGLYGYTF. The CDR3, as DNA: TGTGCCAGCAGCTCACGGGACAGGGGGCTTTATGGCTACACCTTC. Combining the CDR3 with reference TRBV5-4 and TRBJ1-2 gives the whole variable domain ETGVTQSPTHLIKTRGQQVTLRCSSQSGHNTVSWYQQALGQGPQFIFQYYREEENGRGNFPPRFSGLQFPNYSSELNVNALELDDSALYLCASSSRDRGLYGYTFGSGTRLTVV.

This chain uses TRBV29-1 with TRBJ2-3; 7 bases align to TRBD1. The ends lost 7 bases at V and 2 bases at J; junction bases unmatched: 3. This CDR3 has 12 amino acids. Germline-derived CDR1 and CDR2 are SQVTM and ANQGSEA. CDR3 nucleotide sequence: TGCAGCGGACAGGGATCCACAGATACGCAGTATTTT. The encoded protein is CSGQGSTDTQYF.

CDR3 amino acids: CASSIGWALRGKVTAFF. In DNA form, the CDR3 reads TGTGCCAGTAGTATTGGTTGGGCCTTAAGGGGAAAGGTGACGGCTTTCTTT. The chain employs TRBV19 and TRBJ1-1; possibly TRBD1 for D (5 bases). The CDR3 covers 17 residues. V lost 3 bases, J lost 11 bases, and 28 bases lay in between. Germline V gene sequence: CDR1 LNHDA, CDR2 SQIVND (reference sequence). The complete variable domain, with remaining parts taken from reference TRBV19 and TRBJ1-1, reads DGGITQSPKYLFRKEGQNVTLSCEQNLNHDAMYWYRQDPGQGLRLIYYSQIVNDFQKGDIAEGYSVSREKKESFPLTVTSAQKNPTAFYLCASSIGWALRGKVTAFFGQGTRLTVV.

This chain links TRBV5-1 with TRBJ1-4; D ambiguous. CDR1 is SGHRS, CDR2 YFSETQ, per germline. CDR3 length: 13 residues. V lost 0 bases to trimming and J lost 11 bases, with 11 bases between them. The CDR3 protein is CASSLELSGKLFF. Here the CDR3 DNA reads TGCGCCAGCAGCTTGGAGTTATCCGGGAAACTGTTTTTT.

This clone turned up a few times. The rearrangement uses TRBV5-5 and TRBJ1-1; the match to TRBD1 covers 7 bases. The V and J ends lost 4 bases and 4 bases, in that order; junction bases with no gene match: 4. This CDR3 comprises 13 residues. CDR1 is SGHKS and CDR2 is YYEKEE in the germline V gene (reference sequence). CDR3 amino acids: CASSVDRVTEAFF. Here the CDR3 DNA reads TGTGCCAGCAGCGTTGACAGGGTCACTGAAGCTTTCTTT.

This chain links TRBV10-1 with TRBJ2-2; 11 bases fit TRBD2. With 4 bases clipped from V and 6 bases from J, the junction kept 10 bases outside the gene matches. CDR1 WNHNN and CDR2 SYGVQD come from the germline V gene (reference sequence). The CDR3 is 17 residues long. CDR3 DNA: TGCGCCAGCAGTGGACTAGCGGGGTCGGATGTTTCCGGGGAGCTGTTTTTT. Residues: CASSGLAGSDVSGELFF.

The chain carries TRBV7-9 and TRBJ1-1, with D possibly matching TRBD1 (5 bases). The V end was cut by 6 bases, the J end by 1 base, with 9 bases between. CDR1 is SEHNR, CDR2 FQNEAQ, per germline (reference sequence). CDR3 length: 13 amino acids. CDR3 protein: CASRSQGNTEAFF. CDR3 in DNA: TGTGCCAGCAGATCCCAGGGGAACACTGAAGCTTTCTTT.

This chain links TRBV15 with TRBJ1-1; weak D call: TRBD1 (5 bases). The germline V gene has CDR1 LNHNV and CDR2 YYDKDF (reference sequence). Trimming stripped 0 bases from V and 3 bases from J, with 8 bases between. The CDR3 is 14 amino acids. The DNA of the CDR3 is TGTGCCACCAGCAGAGACAGGGCGGACACTGAAGCTTTCTTT. Translation gives CATSRDRADTEAFF.

This chain joins TRBV7-8 and TRBJ2-7; the D is unclear. Germline V gene sequence: CDR1 SGHVS, CDR2 FQNEAQ. The CDR3 contains 13 residues. The V end lost 8 bases, the J end lost 2 bases, and 13 bases lay between the germline ends. CDR3 DNA sequence: TGTGCCAGCGCGGAGCAGCTACCCTACGAGCAGTACTTC. It specifies CASAEQLPYEQYF. Full variable domain (remainder filled in from reference TRBV7-8 and TRBJ2-7): GAGVSQSPRYKVAKRGQDVALRCDPISGHVSLFWYQQALGQGPEFLTYFQNEAQLDKSGLPSDRFFAERPEGSVSTLKIQRTQQEDSAVYLCASAEQLPYEQYFGPGTRLTVT.

The chain carries TRBV6-2 or TRBV6-3 and TRBJ1-5, with D possibly being TRBD1 (5 bases). Looked up from germline, CDR1 is MNHEY and CDR2 is SVGEGT. The CDR3 sequence is 14 residues long. V was shortened by 4 bases and J by 6 bases, with 13 bases between the two germline ends. The CDR3 DNA is TGTGCCAGCAGTTCCTCGACAGCGGGTCAGCCCCAGCATTTT. As protein: CASSSSTAGQPQHF.

This chain joins TRBV7-5 and TRBJ2-7; the table's D call, TRBD1, was not checked against the DNA. TRBV7-5 is a listed pseudogene. The CDR3 is 14 residues long. The CDR3 region is CARSPPQGAAEQYF. DNA of the CDR3: TGTGCCAGAAGCCCACCACAGGGGGCTGCCGAGCAGTACTTC.

The chain is built from TRBV27 and TRBJ2-7; D perhaps matches TRBD1 (5 bases). The CDR3 runs to 13 residues. Germline V lookup: CDR1 MNHEY, CDR2 SMNVEV (reference sequence). Trimming took 6 bases from V and 3 from J, leaving 12 bases between them. The CDR3 spells CASSYRNGYEQYF. The CDR3 DNA reads TGTGCCAGCAGCTACAGGAACGGCTACGAGCAGTACTTC.

The chain is built from TRBV5-8 and TRBJ1-2; D not certain. V lost 0 bases to trimming and J lost 4 bases, with 13 bases between them. CDR3 size: 15 residues. Germline V gives CDR1 SGHTS, CDR2 YDEGEE. The CDR3 is CASSLGLNSLYGYTF. The CDR3 bases are TGTGCCAGCAGCTTGGGTCTGAACAGCCTCTATGGCTACACCTTC.

This chain connects TRBV4-2 to TRBJ2-7, with 7 bases identical to TRBD2. Trimming cost V 3 bases and J 7 bases; bases outside gene matches: 6. CDR3 length: 13 amino acids. Per the germline V gene, CDR1 is LGHNA and CDR2 is YNFKEQ. The CDR3 nucleotides read TGTGCCAGCAGCCACCCGACTAGCCCGGAGCAGTACTTC. Encoded protein: CASSHPTSPEQYF.

This clone was detected only once. This chain joins TRBV5-6 and TRBJ1-3; the D is unclear. In germline, CDR1 is SGHDT, CDR2 YYEEEE. V was clipped by 0 bases and J by 7 bases, with 11 bases between them. The length of the CDR3 is 14 residues. The CDR3 is CASSLGQFANTIYF. CDR3 nucleotides: TGTGCCAGCAGCTTGGGTCAGTTTGCCAACACCATATATTTT.

The V and J genes are TRBV7-2 and TRBJ2-2; 9 bases are a match to TRBD1. This CDR3 contains 15 residues. Germline V gene sequence: CDR1 SGHTA, CDR2 FQGNSA. V was clipped by 5 bases and J by 2 bases; unmatched bases: 3. The CDR3 bases are TGTGCCAGCAGCCCGGGACAGGGAAACACCGGGGAGCTGTTTTTT. Protein: CASSPGQGNTGELFF.

This chain connects TRBV2 to TRBJ2-1, with TRBD1 identical over 7 bases. Per the germline V gene, CDR1 is SNHLY and CDR2 is FYNNEI. V lost 5 bases and J lost 6; bases outside the gene matches: 10. This CDR3 is built from 15 residues. CDR3 sequence (DNA): TGTGCCAGCAGTACCGAGGCAGGGGGTTCCAATGAGCAGTTCTTC. Residues: CASSTEAGGSNEQFF.

Remarks on this clone: Different DNA sequences within this sample yield the same CDR3. J is TRBJ2-7 and V is TRBV7-2; D call uncertain. The CDR3 is 11 amino acids. Trimming pared 3 bases from V and 3 bases from J, leaving 3 bases between. The germline gives CDR1 SGHTA, CDR2 FQGNSA. CDR3 nucleotide sequence: TGTGCCAGCAGCTTGTACTACGAGCAGTACTTC. Its translation: CASSLYYEQYF.

The genes are TRBV7-2 and TRBJ2-1; TRBD1 aligns across 9 bases. V lost 4 bases and J lost 12; bases outside the gene matches: 4. Per germline, CDR1 SGHTA and CDR2 FQGNSA. The CDR3 covers 12 residues. The CDR3 spells CASSSRTGVQFF. As DNA, the CDR3 is TGTGCCAGCAGCTCAAGGACAGGGGTGCAGTTCTTC.

This clone was seen a few times. The J gene is TRBJ1-1, the V gene TRBV7-8, with D unclear. CDR3 length equals 13 residues. Germline-derived CDR1 and CDR2 are SGHVS and FQNEAQ. The V end was cut by 4 bases, the J end by 3 bases, with 9 bases between. CDR3 bases: TGTGCCAGCAGCTCAAGCGGCCACACTGAAGCTTTCTTT. It is translated as CASSSSGHTEAFF.

The V call is TRBV12-3 or TRBV12-4, the J call TRBJ2-7; 7 bases match TRBD1. The CDR3 loop spans 13 amino acids. V gave up 8 bases and J gave up 2 bases; unmatched junction bases: 6. The CDR3 bases are TGTGCCAGCGCTCGGGACAGCGCCTACGAGCAGTACTTC. This sequence encodes CASARDSAYEQYF.

The DNA for the CDR3 is TGCGCCAGCAGCCCCGGGACAACCGAGGGCACCGGGGAGCTGTTTTTT. It yields the protein CASSPGTTEGTGELFF. The chain links TRBV5-1 to TRBJ2-2; D perhaps matches TRBD1 (6 bases). This CDR3 has 16 amino acids. Germline V lookup: CDR1 SGHRS, CDR2 YFSETQ. Trimming pared 4 bases from V and 4 bases from J, leaving 17 bases between.

The rearrangement joins TRBV6-2 or TRBV6-3 to TRBJ2-1; D is ambiguous. CDR3 length equals 13 residues. The germline V and J ends were trimmed by 0 bases and 6 bases, with 6 bases remaining between them. Germline-derived CDR1 and CDR2 are MNHEY and SVGEGT. The CDR3 spells CASSYSLGNEQFF. The CDR3 DNA is TGTGCCAGCAGTTACTCCCTCGGCAATGAGCAGTTCTTC.

The J gene is TRBJ2-2, the V gene TRBV7-9; 11 bases align to TRBD2. V shed 4 bases and J 5 bases; nucleotides not matched to a gene: 12. The CDR3 runs 18 residues. Germline CDR1 is SEHNR and CDR2 is FQNEAQ (reference sequence). CDR3 DNA sequence: TGTGCCAGCAGCTCCCCTTATTCTAGCGGGGGGCAAACCGGGGAGCTGTTTTTT. This codes for CASSSPYSSGGQTGELFF.

The V gene is TRBV6-5, the J gene TRBJ2-7, with D perhaps TRBD2 (6 bases). The CDR3 is made up of 15 amino acids. V was trimmed by 0 bases and J by 4 bases, leaving 13 bases between them. Per germline, CDR1 MNHEY and CDR2 SVGAGI. Written as DNA, the CDR3 is TGTGCCAGCAGTTACTCGGAGGGCAGGACTTACGAGCAGTACTTC. Its translation: CASSYSEGRTYEQYF.

The chain links TRBV12-3 or TRBV12-4 to TRBJ2-5; tentatively, D is TRBD1 (7 bases). The CDR3 spans 13 residues. V lost 6 bases and J 2 bases, leaving 10 bases between the germline ends. For the CDR3, the DNA is TGTGCCAGCAGGCGGGGACAGCAAGAGACCCAGTACTTC. Translation gives CASRRGQQETQYF.

V usage is TRBV30 and J usage is TRBJ1-3; 11 nucleotides line up with TRBD1. The CDR3 consists of 17 residues. Trimming at V came to 5 bases and at J to 1 base, leaving 10 bases not matched to a gene. The germline CDR1 and CDR2 sequences are GTSNPN and SVGIG (reference sequence). The CDR3 nucleotides are TGTGCCTGGGGAGGGCGGGACAGGGGGTTATCTGGAAACACCATATATTTT. It codes for CAWGGRDRGLSGNTIYF.

This chain links TRBV2 with TRBJ1-5; TRBD1 matches at 9 bases. This CDR3 region has 17 residues. In germline, CDR1 is SNHLY, CDR2 FYNNEI. J was trimmed by 2 bases and V by 5 bases; bases with no gene match: 10. CDR3 nucleotides: TGTGCCAGCAGTCCACGGACAGGGGACGGCGGCAATCAGCCCCAGCATTTT. Translated: CASSPRTGDGGNQPQHF.

This clone is a singleton in its sample. The chain carries TRBV6-5 and TRBJ2-7; TRBD1 matches at 8 bases. V shed 5 bases and J 4 bases; nucleotides not matched to a gene: 10. Germline CDR1 MNHEY, CDR2 SVGAGI. The CDR3 sequence is 15 residues long. DNA of the CDR3: TGTGCCAGCAGTACCCGGGGCAGGGGGCTATACGAGCAGTACTTC. It codes for CASSTRGRGLYEQYF.

This clone was recorded a few times. This chain joins TRBV30 and TRBJ1-2; D is perhaps TRBD1 (6 bases). Germline V gene data show CDR1 as GTSNPN and CDR2 as SVGIG (reference sequence). This CDR3 is 14 amino acids long. The V and J ends lost 3 bases and 9 bases respectively, with 20 bases between them. The CDR3 spells CAWRGAAEQKSYTF. The DNA of the CDR3 is TGTGCCTGGAGGGGGGCGGCAGAACAGAAGAGCTACACCTTC.